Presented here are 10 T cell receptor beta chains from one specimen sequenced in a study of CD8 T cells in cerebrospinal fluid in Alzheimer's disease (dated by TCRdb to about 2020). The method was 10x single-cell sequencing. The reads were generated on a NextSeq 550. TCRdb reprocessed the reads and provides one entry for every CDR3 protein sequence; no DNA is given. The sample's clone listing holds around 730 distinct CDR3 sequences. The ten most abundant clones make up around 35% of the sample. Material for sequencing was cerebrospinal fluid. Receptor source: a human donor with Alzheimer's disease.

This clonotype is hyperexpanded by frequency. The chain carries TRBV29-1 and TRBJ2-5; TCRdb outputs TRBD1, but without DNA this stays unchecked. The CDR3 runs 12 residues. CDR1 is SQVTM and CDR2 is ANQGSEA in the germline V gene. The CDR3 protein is CSVRDPQETQYF.

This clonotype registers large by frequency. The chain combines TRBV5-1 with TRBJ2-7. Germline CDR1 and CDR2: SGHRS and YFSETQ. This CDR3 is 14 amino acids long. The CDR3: CASSVGTLSYEQYF.

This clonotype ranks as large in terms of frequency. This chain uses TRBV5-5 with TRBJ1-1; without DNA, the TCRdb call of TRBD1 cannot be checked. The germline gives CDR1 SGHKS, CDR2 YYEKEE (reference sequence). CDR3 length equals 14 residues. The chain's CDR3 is CASSLTGRDREAFF.

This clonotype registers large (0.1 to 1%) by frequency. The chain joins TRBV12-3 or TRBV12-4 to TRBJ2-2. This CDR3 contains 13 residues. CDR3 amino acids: CASSFRDPGELFF.

The CDR3 sequence: CASSMLGGPDEQYF. The chain is built from TRBV19 and TRBJ2-7. Germline lookup yields CDR1 LNHDA and CDR2 SQIVND (reference sequence). The CDR3 loop spans 14 amino acids.

CDR3 amino acids: CASSLSGFEAFF. The rearrangement uses TRBV6-6 and TRBJ1-1; TCRdb outputs TRBD1, but without DNA this stays unchecked. The germline V gene has CDR1 MNHNY and CDR2 SVGAGI (reference sequence). The CDR3 runs 12 residues.

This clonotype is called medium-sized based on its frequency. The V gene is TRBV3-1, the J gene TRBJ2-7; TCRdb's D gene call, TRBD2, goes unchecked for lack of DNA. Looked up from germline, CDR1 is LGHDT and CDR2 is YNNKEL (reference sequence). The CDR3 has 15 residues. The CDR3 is CASSLKRETSYEQYF.

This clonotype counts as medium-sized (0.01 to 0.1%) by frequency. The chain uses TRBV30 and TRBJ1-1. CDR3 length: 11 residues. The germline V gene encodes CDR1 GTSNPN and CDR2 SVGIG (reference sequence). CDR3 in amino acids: CAWSEQGEAFF.

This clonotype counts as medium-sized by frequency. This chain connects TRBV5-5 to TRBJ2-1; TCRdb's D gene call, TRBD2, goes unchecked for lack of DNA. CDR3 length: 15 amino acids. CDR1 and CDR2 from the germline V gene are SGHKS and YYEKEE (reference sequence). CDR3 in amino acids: CASSLTVADYNEQFF.

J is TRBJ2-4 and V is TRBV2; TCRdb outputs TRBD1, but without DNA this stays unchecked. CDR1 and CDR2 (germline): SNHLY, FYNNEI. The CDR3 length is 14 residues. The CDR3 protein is CASILQGLKNIQYF.